What follows is one TCR beta chain and its context. This CDR3 spans 14 amino acids. V was cut by 1 base and J by 8 bases, with 15 bases left in between. Germline CDR1 is LGHNA and CDR2 is YSLEER. These data come from a study of blood T cell repertoires in COVID-19. About the study: The origin of the acute and convalescent COVID-19 samples was the United States, Italy and Spain. PBMCs, B-cell-depleted T cells, or T cells were the source of the cDNA or gDNA that made up the material.

The assay was immunoSEQ multiplex PCR, and TCRdb's table has in-frame clones only and misses some. The table includes more than 150,000 clones, around 79% detected once. This clonotype was obtained from a man aged 45-65 years who had recovered from COVID-19. This chain links TRBV4-3 with TRBJ2-7; maybe TRBD2 (6 bases). Specimen: peripheral blood. The CDR3 sequence: CASSQAQTGTQQYF. DNA of the CDR3: TGCGCCAGCAGCCAAGCTCAGACCGGGACTCAGCAGTACTTC.